This T cell receptor (beta chain) was obtained from a study of early T cells in non-severe SARS-CoV-2 infection. Study at large: Unpaired chains resulted from sequencing bulk RNA of unsorted whole blood.

Germline CDR1 reads MNHNS; CDR2 reads SASEGT. V was cut by 0 bases and J by 6 bases, with 15 bases left in between. The CDR3 loop spans 15 amino acids. Study-wide points: VDJdb matching skewed toward anti-spike CD8 responses, missing private and CD4 specificities.

In TCRdb, the 5' RACE reads were re-called with MiXCR into one record per CDR3 protein. The sample carries 70,000 to 90,000 distinct CDR3 sequences, over 9.5% recorded once. Concerning this clonotype: Its matching antigen is unknown.

The rearrangement uses TRBV6-1 and TRBJ2-7; D call uncertain. Specimen: whole blood, collected at baseline. The receptor was isolated from an adult who was a healthcare worker with PCR-confirmed SARS-CoV-2 infection or an uninfected control (not recorded which). Here the CDR3 DNA reads TGTGCCAGCAGTGAAGCGGATTTCATAGGTTCCGAGCAGTACTTC. Amino acids: CASSEADFIGSEQYF.